The source of this T cell receptor (beta chain) is a study of regulatory T cells in long-lasting Graves disease. The germline CDR1 and CDR2 sequences are GTSNPN and SVGIG (reference sequence). The CDR3 spans 14 residues. With 2 bases removed from V and 4 bases from J, the gap between germline ends came to 14 bases. The time point: newly diagnosed GD, antithyroid drugs for less than 3 months. RNA isolated from PBMCs was used to make the TCR library. iRepertoire HTBI primers and Arm-PCR of CDR3 regions built TCR beta libraries. TCRdb reanalysed the multiplex PCR reads using MiXCR and keeps one entry per CDR3 protein. This table has more than 450,000 distinct CDR3 sequences, roughly 17% appearing once. This clonotype showed up just a few times. Its antigen is as yet unknown. Study-wide findings and caveats: TCR diversity was lower in persistent Graves' patients than in newly diagnosed ones. Possibly, accuracy suffered from the small sample size. Persistent cases favored TRBV28, TRBJ1-2 and TRBJ2-5.

These sequences were also reported in another study, on T cells in Graves' hyperthyroidism and ophthalmopathy. According to that study: From stable hyperthyroidism, ophthalmopathy was separated by a 13 V-J model.

Sequencing was performed on peripheral blood mononuclear cells (PBMCs), taken at new diagnosis, from a patient treated with antithyroid drugs. The chain is built from TRBV30 and TRBJ1-2; D is undetermined. This receptor was obtained from a middle-aged man with Graves disease. For the CDR3, the DNA is TGTGCCTGGAGTCCCACGGGAATTTCCTATGGCTACACCTTC. Translated, it gives CAWSPTGISYGYTF.